This TCR beta chain was observed in a study of blood T cell repertoires in COVID-19 (TCRdb year 2020). Study-wide context: Samples from collaborators originated in the United States, Italy and Spain and spanned both the acute and convalescent phases of COVID-19. The material from the prospective study consisted of cDNA or gDNA derived from T cells, B-cell-depleted T cells, or PBMCs. Subjects who had been exposed to COVID-19, were actively infected with it, or had recovered from it provided the deeply sampled blood TCRbeta repertoires that made up the dataset. The repertoires were released in a freely available public database meant as a resource for research on the immune response to SARS-CoV-2. The samples were drawn from the first 160 participants of the ongoing ImmuneRACE study and from 1,254 subjects provided by 6 global collaborators. Sample metadata almost always included a de-identified subject ID, COVID-19 status, age in years and sex. HLA class I and class II types, where available, came from metadata supplied by the sample provider rather than from assay-based typing.

The immunoSEQ Assay, a bias-controlled multiplex PCR, was used to amplify TCRbeta CDR3 regions from genomic DNA. Per the source publication's procedure: The number of nucleated cells in each sample was estimated from the amplification of reference gene primers within the assay. To quantify the absolute abundance of each unique TCRbeta CDR3 rearrangement, sequence reads were collapsed and filtered. For each sample, productive Simpson clonality was calculated by taking the square root of Simpson's diversity index across productive rearrangements. Here the immuneACCESS table is served through TCRdb, limited to in-frame sequences with V and J called. Missing clones are a known gap in these copies; in checked studies unresolved V genes cover under half, and the rest lacks a known reason. V and J calls and clone size are those listed in that table; D and trimming were worked out from the DNA. The sample contains 180,000 or so clones, roughly 78% of them found a single time. Of the sample, 2.5% to 3% is held by the ten largest clones.

Broader findings and caveats from the paper: How much clinical and demographic metadata was included differed by source and by participant, and the metadata was provided uncurated.

V is shortened by 4 bases, J by 4 bases, and the region joining them spans 9 bases. The CDR3 sequence holds 13 residues, the cysteine and phenylalanine included. Only the CDR3 DNA stays, 39 bases, in frame from base 1. Based on the germline V gene, the CDR1 and CDR2 sequences are SGHRS and YFSETQ. The collaborating institutions used their own protocols to collect whole blood in K2EDTA tubes. For TCRbeta analysis, collaborator samples were shipped as frozen whole blood, as isolated PBMCs, or as DNA extracted from either sample type. In regard to this clone: Its specific antigen is unknown. The sample holds no much larger clone one base away, and base qualities are not on file. Distinct nucleotide sequences in the sample also encode this CDR3.

Sequences were obtained from peripheral blood. The sequence derives from an elderly woman with active or convalescent COVID-19. The V gene is TRBV5-1 and the J gene is TRBJ2-1, with a weak D call of TRBD1 (6 bases match). The CDR3 here reads CASSPGTYNEQFF. At the DNA level, the sequence is TGCGCCAGCAGCCCGGGGACATACAATGAGCAGTTCTTC.